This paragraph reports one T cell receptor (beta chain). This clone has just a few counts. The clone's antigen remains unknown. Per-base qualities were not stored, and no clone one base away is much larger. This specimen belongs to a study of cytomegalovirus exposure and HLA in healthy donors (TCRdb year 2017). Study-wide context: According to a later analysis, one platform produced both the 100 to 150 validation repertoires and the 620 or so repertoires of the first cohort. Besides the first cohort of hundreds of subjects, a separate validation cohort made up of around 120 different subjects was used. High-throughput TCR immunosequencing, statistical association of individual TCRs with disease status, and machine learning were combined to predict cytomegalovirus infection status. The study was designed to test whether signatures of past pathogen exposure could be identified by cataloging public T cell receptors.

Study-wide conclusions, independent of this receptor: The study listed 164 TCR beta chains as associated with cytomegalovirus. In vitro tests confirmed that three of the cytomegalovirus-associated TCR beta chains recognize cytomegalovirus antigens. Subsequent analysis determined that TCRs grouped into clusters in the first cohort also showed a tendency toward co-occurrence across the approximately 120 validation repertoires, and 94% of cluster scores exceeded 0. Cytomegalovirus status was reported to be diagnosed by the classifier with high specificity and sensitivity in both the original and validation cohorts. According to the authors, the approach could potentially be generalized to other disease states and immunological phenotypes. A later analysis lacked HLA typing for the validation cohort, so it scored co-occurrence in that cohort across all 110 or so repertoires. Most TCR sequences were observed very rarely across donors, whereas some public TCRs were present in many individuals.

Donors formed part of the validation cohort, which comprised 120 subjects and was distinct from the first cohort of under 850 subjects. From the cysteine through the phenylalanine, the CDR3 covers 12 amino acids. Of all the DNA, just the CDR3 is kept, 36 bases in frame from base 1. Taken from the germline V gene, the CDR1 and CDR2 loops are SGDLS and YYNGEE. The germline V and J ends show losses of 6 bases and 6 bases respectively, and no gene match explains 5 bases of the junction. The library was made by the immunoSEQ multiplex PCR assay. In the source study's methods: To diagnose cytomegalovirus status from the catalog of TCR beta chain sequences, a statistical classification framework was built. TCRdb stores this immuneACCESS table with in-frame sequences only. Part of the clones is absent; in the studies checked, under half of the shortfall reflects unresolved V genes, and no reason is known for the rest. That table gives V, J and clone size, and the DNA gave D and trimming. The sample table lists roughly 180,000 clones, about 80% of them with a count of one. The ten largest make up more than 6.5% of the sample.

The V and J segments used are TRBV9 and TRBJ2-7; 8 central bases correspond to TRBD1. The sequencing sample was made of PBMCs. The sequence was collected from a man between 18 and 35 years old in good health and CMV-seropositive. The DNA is TGTGCCAGCACAGACAGGGGAGGCGAGCAGTACTTC. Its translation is CASTDRGGEQYF.